Each of the 23 T cell receptor beta chains below was sequenced from the same sample in a study of T cells in Graves' hyperthyroidism and ophthalmopathy. The CDR3 regions of TCR beta were amplified from RNA transcripts. First-round RT-PCR targeting the TCR CDR3 was performed with the HTBI primer set. A single record per CDR3 protein comes from TCRdb applying MiXCR to the multiplex PCR reads. The repertoire holds hundreds of thousands of distinct CDR3 sequences, approximately 24% seen once, with approximately 35% in the top ten. Sequenced input: blood. The receptors come from a woman in her thirties or forties with Graves' ophthalmopathy.

This clonotype has a count of ten or more. The genes are TRBV28 and TRBJ2-5, with 7 bases matching TRBD2. After removal of 6 bases from V and 2 bases from J, the junction contained 3 bases not matched to a gene. CDR1 and CDR2 from the germline V gene are MDHEN and SYDVKM. The CDR3 loop spans 13 amino acids. CDR3 amino acids: CASSTSVQETQYF. The CDR3 DNA is TGTGCCAGCAGCACTAGCGTACAAGAGACCCAGTACTTC.

This clonotype has at least ten counts. This chain connects TRBV12-3 or TRBV12-4 to TRBJ1-1, with D tentatively TRBD1 (5 bases). V gave up 2 bases and J gave up 5 bases, with 9 bases separating them. This CDR3 is built from 13 residues. Here the CDR3 reads CASSLQQATEAFF. The DNA of the CDR3 is TGTGCCAGCAGTTTACAACAGGCTACTGAAGCTTTCTTT.

This clonotype was observed many times. The chain is built from TRBV28 and TRBJ2-2, with 9 positions matching TRBD1. V was pared by 6 bases and J by 6 bases, with 5 bases of the junction left unmatched. The germline gives CDR1 MDHEN, CDR2 SYDVKM. The CDR3 runs to 14 residues. CDR3 protein: CASRLQGAAGELFF. In DNA form, the CDR3 reads TGTGCCAGCAGATTACAGGGGGCTGCCGGGGAGCTGTTTTTT.

The chain uses TRBV6-1 and TRBJ2-7; 8 bases map to TRBD1. Trimming at V came to 2 bases and at J to 2 bases, leaving 5 bases not matched to a gene. The CDR3 is 15 amino acids. Germline CDR1 is MNHNS and CDR2 is SASEGT. As DNA, the CDR3 is TGTGCCAGCAGTGAAATGGGGACAGGCACCTACGAGCAGTACTTC. This sequence encodes CASSEMGTGTYEQYF.

Many counts were recorded for this clonotype. In DNA form, the CDR3 reads TGTGCCTGGCGGCCCCCGCTACCGGGGAGCCCTGGGGCCAACGTCCTGACTTTC. Protein product: CAWRPPLPGSPGANVLTF. The chain carries TRBV30 and TRBJ2-6, with D perhaps TRBD2 (5 bases). Looked up from germline, CDR1 is GTSNPN and CDR2 is SVGIG (reference sequence). Trimming left V 5 bases short and J 2 bases short, with 22 bases between. The CDR3 sequence is 18 residues long.

This clonotype was observed at least ten times. This sequence joins TRBV12-3 or TRBV12-4 and TRBJ2-5; TRBD2 matches at 8 bases. CDR3 size: 13 residues. V was clipped by 3 bases and J by 5 bases; unmatched bases: 2. The CDR3 DNA is TGTGCCAGCAGTTTCCGACTAGCGGAGACCCAGTACTTC. Translating it yields CASSFRLAETQYF.

This clonotype was observed at least ten times. The chain combines TRBV13 with TRBJ1-1; TRBD1 aligns across 8 bases. The CDR3 is 16 amino acids. Per the germline V gene, CDR1 is PRHDT and CDR2 is FYEKMQ (reference sequence). V trimming: 3 bases; J trimming: 2 bases; junction bases outside the gene matches: 8. CDR3 in amino acids: CASSFYRQGSNTEAFF. The CDR3 region has the DNA TGTGCCAGCAGCTTCTACCGACAGGGGTCTAACACTGAAGCTTTCTTT.

This clonotype was seen many times. The J gene is TRBJ2-2, the V gene TRBV12-3 or TRBV12-4, with 12 nucleotides matching TRBD2. The CDR3 is 19 residues long. Losses at the gene ends were 4 bases for V and 1 base for J; bases not matched to a gene: 10. Here the CDR3 DNA reads TGTGCCAGCAGTTGGCCCCCTCTGACTAGCGGGAGGAACACCGGGGAGCTGTTTTTT. Its protein is CASSWPPLTSGRNTGELFF.

This clonotype was recorded many times. This chain connects TRBV20-1 to TRBJ1-1, with 8 nucleotides matching TRBD1. V was clipped by 0 bases and J by 8 bases; unmatched bases: 8. The CDR3 is made up of 14 amino acids. CDR1 and CDR2 (germline): DFQATT, SNEGSKA (reference sequence). CDR3 sequence reads: CSARDTGGFSEAFF. CDR3 bases: TGCAGTGCTAGAGACACAGGGGGTTTTTCCGAAGCTTTCTTT.

The CDR3 DNA reads TGCAGTGCTAGAGATATACTACATAGGGGCCGCTACGAGCAGTACTTC. It translates to CSARDILHRGRYEQYF. The rearrangement uses TRBV20-1 and TRBJ2-7, with a weak D call TRBD1 (5 bases). Germline V gene sequence: CDR1 DFQATT, CDR2 SNEGSKA (reference sequence). Trimming took off 0 bases at V and 3 bases at J, with 18 bases between the two ends. This CDR3 is built from 16 residues.

This clonotype was detected a few times. This rearrangement joins TRBV2 to TRBJ2-5, with TRBD2 matching over 12 bases. This CDR3 is 17 amino acids long. J gave up 1 base and V 0 bases, and 3 bases lay outside the gene matches. Germline V gene data show CDR1 as SNHLY and CDR2 as FYNNEI. CDR3 loop: CASSEAASGGAQETQYF. CDR3 sequence (DNA): TGTGCCAGCAGTGAAGCGGCTAGCGGGGGGGCCCAAGAGACCCAGTACTTC.

This chain links TRBV6-7 with TRBJ1-3; D unclear. TRBV6-7 is an ORF, and what it does is uncertain. Deletions cut 2 bases from V and 8 bases from J, with 7 bases between. CDR3 size: 12 residues. The CDR3 region has the DNA TGTGCCAGCAGTTACGTCGGAGACACCATATATTTT. Translated, it gives CASSYVGDTIYF.

This clonotype has a count of ten or more. The V call is TRBV28, the J call TRBJ1-1, with D perhaps TRBD1 (6 bases). Trimming stripped 6 bases from V and 4 bases from J, with 15 bases between. The CDR3 loop spans 14 amino acids. CDR1 is MDHEN and CDR2 is SYDVKM in the germline V gene. In DNA form, the CDR3 reads TGTGCCAGCAGGCAACCAGGGGTTGGCACTGAAGCTTTCTTT. Protein sequence: CASRQPGVGTEAFF.

This clonotype was seen repeatedly, ten times or more. This sequence joins TRBV6-4 and TRBJ1-4; no definite D call. Looked up from germline, CDR1 is MRHNA and CDR2 is SNTAGT. Between the trimmed V and J ends, which lost 7 bases and 7 bases, there was a span of 10 bases. CDR3 size: 12 residues. CDR3 coding DNA: TGTGCCAGCAAACCCGGCGGTGAAAAACTGTTTTTT. Protein sequence: CASKPGGEKLFF.

The rearrangement links TRBV30 to TRBJ1-2; D gene ambiguous. The V and J ends lost 6 bases and 8 bases respectively, with 19 bases between them. The length of the CDR3 is 13 residues. Germline CDR1 and CDR2: GTSNPN and SVGIG (reference sequence). CDR3 loop: CACFPGSLQGYTF. In DNA form, the CDR3 reads TGTGCCTGCTTCCCTGGGTCCCTCCAGGGCTACACCTTC. Full variable domain (missing parts from reference TRBV30 and TRBJ1-2): SQTIHQWPATLVQPVGSPLSLECTVEGTSNPNLYWYRQAAGRGLQLLFYSVGIGQISSEVPQNLSASRPQDRQFILSSKKLLLSDSGFYLCACFPGSLQGYTFGSGTRLTVV.

This clonotype was counted ten times or more. The chain is built from TRBV7-9 and TRBJ2-2; D call uncertain. Germline CDR1 SEHNR, CDR2 FQNEAQ (reference sequence). V was shortened by 4 bases and J by 5 bases, with 11 bases between the two germline ends. The CDR3 has 14 amino acids. The CDR3 DNA sequence: TGTGCCAGCAGCTCCGAATACTCAACCGGGGAGCTGTTTTTT. This translates into CASSSEYSTGELFF.

This clonotype was counted ten times or more. This chain uses TRBV25-1 with TRBJ2-2, with 8 bases matching TRBD1. V trimming: 6 bases; J trimming: 1 base; junction bases outside the gene matches: 10. There are 17 residues in the CDR3. Looked up from germline, CDR1 is MGHDK and CDR2 is SYGVNS. The CDR3 sequence: CASRQGGDPLNTGELFF. The CDR3 DNA reads TGTGCCAGCAGACAGGGGGGCGACCCACTGAACACCGGGGAGCTGTTTTTT. The full variable domain, with the rest looked up from reference TRBV25-1 and TRBJ2-2, is EADIYQTPRYLVIGTGKKITLECSQTMGHDKMYWYQQDPGMELHLIHYSYGVNSTEKGDLSSESTVSRIRTEHFPLTLESARPSHTSQYLCASRQGGDPLNTGELFFGEGSRLTVL.

Ten or more counts support this clonotype. The chain joins TRBV20-1 to TRBJ1-1; D is ambiguous. Germline V gene sequence: CDR1 DFQATT, CDR2 SNEGSKA (reference sequence). Trimming pared 6 bases from V and 13 bases from J, leaving 9 bases between. The CDR3 has 8 residues. CDR3 in amino acids: CSAPGDFF. The CDR3 DNA follows: TGCAGTGCCCCCGGGGATTTCTTT.

In its sample, this clonotype was seen many times. This CDR3 fails to terminate in the conserved phenylalanine or tryptophan, so it likely reflects a read error. The chain combines TRBV7-8 with TRBJ2-7; 10 positions match TRBD1. Germline-derived CDR1 and CDR2 are SGHVS and FQNEAQ. V dropped 8 bases and J dropped 5; count of bases not matched to a gene: 6. CDR3 length equals 13 residues. CDR3 sequence: CASGGQGGHEQYS. The CDR3 bases are TGTGCCAGCGGCGGACAGGGGGGCCACGAGCAGTACTCC.

This chain connects TRBV12-3 or TRBV12-4 to TRBJ2-7; no reliable D call. The better agreement between TRBJ2-1 and the DNA end casts doubt on the J call. This CDR3 spans 13 amino acids. The CDR3 nucleotides are TGTGCCAGCCTGGTCAGTGTGGCCTACGAGCAGTTCTTC. It specifies CASLVSVAYEQFF.

This clonotype has at least ten counts. The chain uses TRBV12-3 or TRBV12-4 and TRBJ1-5; perhaps TRBD1 as D (5 bases). The germline V and J ends were trimmed by 7 bases and 2 bases, with 18 bases remaining between them. This CDR3 is 16 amino acids long. The chain's CDR3 is CASTMGGGWGNQPQHF. CDR3 DNA sequence: TGTGCCAGCACAATGGGGGGGGGTTGGGGCAATCAGCCCCAGCATTTT.

The table lists this clonotype with a few counts. The rearrangement uses TRBV28 and TRBJ2-5; D unresolved. The germline V gene encodes CDR1 MDHEN and CDR2 SYDVKM. Trimming left V 1 base short and J 4 bases short, with 10 bases between. The CDR3 has 14 residues. The CDR3 sequence: CASSLSTQLETQYF. The CDR3 DNA sequence: TGTGCCAGCAGTTTATCAACGCAATTAGAGACCCAGTACTTC.

The rearrangement links TRBV6-1 to TRBJ1-1; TRBD1 is a possible D gene (5 bases). Germline assignment: CDR1 MNHNS and CDR2 SASEGT. V was pared by 8 bases and J by 6 bases, with 16 bases between. This CDR3 is built from 13 residues. Here the CDR3 reads CASLLRGDAEAFF. The CDR3 bases are TGTGCCAGCCTCCTCCGGGGGGACGCTGAAGCTTTCTTT.